This T cell receptor (beta chain) was recorded in a study of T cell responses to AZD1222 COVID-19 vaccine. With regard to this clone: Its antigen is undetermined.

Study conclusions and caveats: In a largely white British group with more females than males, clonal diversity was possibly underestimated.

Method: immunoSEQ multiplex PCR; TCRdb's copy keeps in-frame clones and lacks some. This sample has 150,000 to 200,000 clones; approximately 94% occur once, and the top ten carry around 1.5%. The ends lost 6 bases at V and 9 bases at J; junction bases unmatched: 14. There are 14 residues in the CDR3. The germline V gene has CDR1 MDHEN and CDR2 SYDVKM. The sequencing used peripheral blood, collected 28 days after the second AZD1222 dose. The chain carries TRBV28 and TRBJ2-7, with 7 bases fitting TRBD1. This receptor was identified in an adult who received the AZD1222 COVID-19 vaccine. The CDR3 region is CASSILDRVGVQYF. The CDR3 bases are TGTGCCAGCAGCATTCTAGACAGGGTAGGGGTGCAGTACTTC.